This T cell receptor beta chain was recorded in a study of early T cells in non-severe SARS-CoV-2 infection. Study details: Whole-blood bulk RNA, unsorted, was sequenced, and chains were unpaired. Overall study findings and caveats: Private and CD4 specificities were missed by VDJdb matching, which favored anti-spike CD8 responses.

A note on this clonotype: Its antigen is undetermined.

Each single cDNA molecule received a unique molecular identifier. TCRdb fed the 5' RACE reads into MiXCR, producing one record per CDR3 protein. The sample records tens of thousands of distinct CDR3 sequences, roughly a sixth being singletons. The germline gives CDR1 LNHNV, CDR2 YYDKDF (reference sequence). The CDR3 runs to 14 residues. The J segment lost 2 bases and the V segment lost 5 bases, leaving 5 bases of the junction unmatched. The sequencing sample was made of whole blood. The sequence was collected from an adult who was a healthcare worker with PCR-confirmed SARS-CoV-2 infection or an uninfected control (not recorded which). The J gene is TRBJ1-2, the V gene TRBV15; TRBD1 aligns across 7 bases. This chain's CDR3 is CATSQGQANYGYTF. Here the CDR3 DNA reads TGTGCCACCAGCCAAGGACAGGCCAACTATGGCTACACCTTC. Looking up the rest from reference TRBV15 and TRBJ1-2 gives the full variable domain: DAMVIQNPRYQVTQFGKPVTLSCSQTLNHNVMYWYQQKSSQAPKLLFHYYDKDFNNEADTPDNFQSRRPNTSFCFLDIRSPGLGDTAMYLCATSQGQANYGYTFGSGTRLTVV.